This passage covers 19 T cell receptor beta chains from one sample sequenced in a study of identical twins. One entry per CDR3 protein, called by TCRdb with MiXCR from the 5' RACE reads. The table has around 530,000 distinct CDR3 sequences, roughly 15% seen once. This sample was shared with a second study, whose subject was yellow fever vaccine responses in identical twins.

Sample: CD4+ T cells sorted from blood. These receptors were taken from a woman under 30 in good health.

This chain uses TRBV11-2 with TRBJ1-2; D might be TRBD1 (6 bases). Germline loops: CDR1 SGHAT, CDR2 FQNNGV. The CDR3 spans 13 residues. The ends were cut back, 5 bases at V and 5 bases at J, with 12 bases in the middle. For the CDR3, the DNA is TGTGCCAGCAGCGCACAGGGTGGATATGGCTACACCTTC. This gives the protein CASSAQGGYGYTF.

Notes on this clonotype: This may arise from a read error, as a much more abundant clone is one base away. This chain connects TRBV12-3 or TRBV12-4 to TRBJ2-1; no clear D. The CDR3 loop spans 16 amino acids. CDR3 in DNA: TGTGCCAGCAGTTCTAGGACCACCACCTCCTACAATGAGCAGATCTTC. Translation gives CASSSRTTTSYNEQIF.

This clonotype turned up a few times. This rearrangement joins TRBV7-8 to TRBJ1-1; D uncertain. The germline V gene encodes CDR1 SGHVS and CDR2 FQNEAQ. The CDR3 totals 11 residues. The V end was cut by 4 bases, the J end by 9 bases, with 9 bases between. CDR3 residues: CASSSTQQAFF. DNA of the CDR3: TGTGCCAGCAGCTCGACCCAACAAGCTTTCTTT.

CDR3 nucleotide sequence: TGTGCCAGCAGCTACGGGACGGCTGAAGCTTTCTTT. It specifies CASSYGTAEAFF. The chain recombines TRBV7-9 with TRBJ1-1; possible D gene TRBD1, 5 bases. The V and J ends lost 4 bases and 6 bases respectively, with 9 bases between them. From germline, CDR1 is SEHNR and CDR2 FQNEAQ (reference sequence). CDR3 size: 12 residues.

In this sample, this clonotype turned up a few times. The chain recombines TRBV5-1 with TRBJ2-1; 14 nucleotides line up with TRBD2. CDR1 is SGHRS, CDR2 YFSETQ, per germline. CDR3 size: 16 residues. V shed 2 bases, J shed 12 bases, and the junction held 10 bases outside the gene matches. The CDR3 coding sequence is TGCGCCAGCAGCTTCGCCGGGACTAGCGGGAGACAGGGGCAGTTCTTC. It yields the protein CASSFAGTSGRQGQFF.

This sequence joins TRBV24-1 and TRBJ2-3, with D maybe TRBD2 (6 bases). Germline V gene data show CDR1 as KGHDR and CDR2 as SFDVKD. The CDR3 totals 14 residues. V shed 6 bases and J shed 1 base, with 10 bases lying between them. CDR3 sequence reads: CATSRGGGTDTQYF. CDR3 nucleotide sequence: TGTGCCACCAGTAGGGGCGGGGGCACAGATACGCAGTATTTT.

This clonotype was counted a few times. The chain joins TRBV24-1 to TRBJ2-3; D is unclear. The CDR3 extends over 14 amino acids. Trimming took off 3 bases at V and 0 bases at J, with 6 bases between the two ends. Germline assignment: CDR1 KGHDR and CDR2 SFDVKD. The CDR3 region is CATSDQGSTDTQYF. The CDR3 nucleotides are TGTGCCACCAGTGATCAAGGTAGCACAGATACGCAGTATTTT.

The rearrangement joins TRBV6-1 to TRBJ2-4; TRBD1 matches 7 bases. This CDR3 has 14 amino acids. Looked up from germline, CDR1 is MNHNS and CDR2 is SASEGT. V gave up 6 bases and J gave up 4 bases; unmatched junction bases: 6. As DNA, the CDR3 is TGTGCCAGCAGCCTCCCGACAGGGAAAAACATTCAGTACTTC. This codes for CASSLPTGKNIQYF.

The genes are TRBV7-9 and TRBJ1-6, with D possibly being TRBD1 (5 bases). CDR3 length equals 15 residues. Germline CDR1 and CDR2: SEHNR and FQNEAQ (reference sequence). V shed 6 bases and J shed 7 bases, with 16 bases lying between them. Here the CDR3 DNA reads TGTGCCAGCAGTCAGCCGGGACCGGTGAATTCACCCCTCCACTTT. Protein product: CASSQPGPVNSPLHF.

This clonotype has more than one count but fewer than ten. CDR3 in amino acids: CSVARAYEQFF. The CDR3 bases are TGCAGCGTTGCCCGGGCGTATGAGCAGTTCTTC. The chain joins TRBV29-1 to TRBJ2-1; D gene ambiguous. V lost 4 bases and J 8 bases, leaving 9 bases between the germline ends. There are 11 residues in the CDR3. Germline V CDR1 and CDR2: SQVTM, ANQGSEA.

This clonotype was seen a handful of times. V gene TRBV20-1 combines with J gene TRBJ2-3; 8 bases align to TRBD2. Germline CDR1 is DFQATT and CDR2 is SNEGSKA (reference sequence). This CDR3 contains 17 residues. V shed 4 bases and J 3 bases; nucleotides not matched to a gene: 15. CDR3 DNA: TGCAGTGCTACTGGGACAACTTGGACTAGCAGGACAGATACGCAGTATTTT. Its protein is CSATGTTWTSRTDTQYF.

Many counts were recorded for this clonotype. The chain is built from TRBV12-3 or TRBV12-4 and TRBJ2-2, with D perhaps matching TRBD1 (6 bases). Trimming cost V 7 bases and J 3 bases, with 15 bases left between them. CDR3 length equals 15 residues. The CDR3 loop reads CASKHGDIDTGELFF. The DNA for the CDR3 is TGTGCCAGCAAACACGGGGACATCGACACCGGGGAGCTGTTTTTT.

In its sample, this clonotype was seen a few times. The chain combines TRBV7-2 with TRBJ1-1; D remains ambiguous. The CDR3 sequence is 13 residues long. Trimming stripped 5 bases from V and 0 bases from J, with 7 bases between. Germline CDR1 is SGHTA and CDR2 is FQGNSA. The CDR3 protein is CASSPPVNTEAFF. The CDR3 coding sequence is TGTGCCAGCAGCCCACCAGTGAACACTGAAGCTTTCTTT.

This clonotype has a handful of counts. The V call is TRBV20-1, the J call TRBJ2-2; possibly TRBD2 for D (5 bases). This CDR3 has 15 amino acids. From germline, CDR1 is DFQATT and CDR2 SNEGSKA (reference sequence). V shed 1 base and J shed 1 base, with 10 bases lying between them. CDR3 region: CSARAGGLNTGELFF. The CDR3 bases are TGCAGTGCTAGAGCCGGCGGGCTGAACACCGGGGAGCTGTTTTTT.

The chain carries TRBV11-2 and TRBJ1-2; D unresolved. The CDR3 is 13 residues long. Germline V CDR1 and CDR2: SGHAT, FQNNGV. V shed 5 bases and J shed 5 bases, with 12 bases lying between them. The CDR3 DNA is TGTGCCAGCAGCATCCCGGGCAGTTATGGCTACACCTTC. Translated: CASSIPGSYGYTF.

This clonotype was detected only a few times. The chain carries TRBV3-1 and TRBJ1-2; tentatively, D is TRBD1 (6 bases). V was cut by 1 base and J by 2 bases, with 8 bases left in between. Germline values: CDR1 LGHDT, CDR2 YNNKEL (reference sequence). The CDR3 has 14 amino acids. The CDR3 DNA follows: TGTGCCAGCAGCCAAGGGACAGTCAACTATGGCTACACCTTC. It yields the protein CASSQGTVNYGYTF.

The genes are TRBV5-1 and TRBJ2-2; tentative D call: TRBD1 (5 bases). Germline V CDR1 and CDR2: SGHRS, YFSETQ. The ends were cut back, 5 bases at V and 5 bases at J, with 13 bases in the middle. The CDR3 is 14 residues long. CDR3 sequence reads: CASRPGLGTGELFF. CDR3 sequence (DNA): TGCGCCAGCAGACCAGGGTTAGGTACCGGGGAGCTGTTTTTT.

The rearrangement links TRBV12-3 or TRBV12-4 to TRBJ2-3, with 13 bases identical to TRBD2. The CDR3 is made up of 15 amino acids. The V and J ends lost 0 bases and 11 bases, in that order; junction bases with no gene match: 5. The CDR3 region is CASSLAGTSGKGQYF. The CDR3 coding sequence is TGTGCCAGCAGTTTAGCGGGGACTAGCGGGAAGGGGCAGTATTTT.

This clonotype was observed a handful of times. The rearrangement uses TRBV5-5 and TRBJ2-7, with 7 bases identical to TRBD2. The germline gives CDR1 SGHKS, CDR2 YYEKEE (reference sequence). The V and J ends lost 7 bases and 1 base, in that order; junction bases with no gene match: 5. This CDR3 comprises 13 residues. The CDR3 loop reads CASHGRTSYEQYF. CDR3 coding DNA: TGTGCCAGCCACGGGAGGACTTCCTACGAGCAGTACTTC.